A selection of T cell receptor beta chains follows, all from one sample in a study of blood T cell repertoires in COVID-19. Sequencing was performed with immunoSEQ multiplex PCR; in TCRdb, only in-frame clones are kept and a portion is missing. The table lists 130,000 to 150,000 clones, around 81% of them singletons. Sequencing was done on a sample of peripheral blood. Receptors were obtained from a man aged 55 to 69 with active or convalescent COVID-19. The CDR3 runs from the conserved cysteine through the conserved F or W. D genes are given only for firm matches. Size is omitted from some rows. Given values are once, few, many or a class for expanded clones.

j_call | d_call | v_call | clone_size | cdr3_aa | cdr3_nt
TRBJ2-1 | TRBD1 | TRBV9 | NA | CASSEDRGSYNEQFF | TGTGCCAGCAGCGAGGACAGGGGCTCCTACAATGAGCAGTTCTTC
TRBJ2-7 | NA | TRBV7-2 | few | CASSLAPGSYEQYF | TGTGCCAGCAGCTTAGCTCCAGGATCCTACGAGCAGTACTTC
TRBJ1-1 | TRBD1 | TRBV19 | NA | CASSTRDRNTEAFF | TGTGCCAGTAGTACTCGGGACAGGAACACTGAAGCTTTCTTT
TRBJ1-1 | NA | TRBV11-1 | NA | CASSLGPDRPEAFF | TGTGCCAGCAGCTTAGGTCCCGACAGACCTGAAGCTTTCTTT
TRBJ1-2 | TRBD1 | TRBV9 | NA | CASSLTGGEGYTF | TGTGCCAGCAGCCTGACAGGGGGCGAAGGCTACACCTTC
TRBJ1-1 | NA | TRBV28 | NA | CASSFGGGTEAFF | TGTGCCAGCAGTTTCGGAGGTGGAACTGAAGCTTTCTTT
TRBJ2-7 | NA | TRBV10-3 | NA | CAISADREQYF | TGTGCCATCAGCGCTGACAGGGAGCAGTACTTC
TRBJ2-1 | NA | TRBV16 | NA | CASSQTYDEQFF | TGTGCCAGCAGCCAAACCTACGATGAGCAGTTCTTC
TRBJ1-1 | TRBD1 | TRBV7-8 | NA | CASSIQGDSLNTEAFF | TGTGCCAGCAGCATCCAAGGGGACAGTCTGAACACTGAAGCTTTCTTT
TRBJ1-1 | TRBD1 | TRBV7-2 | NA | CASSIRQGRGEAFF | TGTGCCAGCAGCATCCGACAGGGTCGGGGTGAAGCTTTCTTT
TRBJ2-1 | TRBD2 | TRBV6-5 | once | CASRIGTSGSNEQFF | TGTGCCAGCAGGATTGGGACTAGCGGGAGTAATGAGCAGTTCTTC
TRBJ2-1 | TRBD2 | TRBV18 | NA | CASLMGLAGSNEQFF | TGTGCCAGCCTTATGGGACTAGCGGGAAGTAATGAGCAGTTCTTC
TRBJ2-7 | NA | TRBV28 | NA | CASRPPGRAHYEQYF | TGTGCCAGCCGACCACCCGGCAGGGCCCACTACGAGCAGTACTTC
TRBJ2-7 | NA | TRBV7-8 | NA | CASSLVGQPAYEQYF | TGTGCCAGCAGCTTAGTCGGACAGCCGGCCTACGAGCAGTACTTC
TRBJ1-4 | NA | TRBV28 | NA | CASSLMAVNEKLFF | TGTGCCAGCAGTTTAATGGCAGTTAATGAAAAACTGTTTTTT
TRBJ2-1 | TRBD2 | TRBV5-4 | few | CASRRSGRSSYNEQFF | TGTGCCAGCAGACGTAGCGGGAGGTCCTCCTACAATGAGCAGTTCTTC
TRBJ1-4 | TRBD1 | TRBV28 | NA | CASSIHRGPHEKLFF | TGTGCCAGCAGTATACACAGGGGGCCTCACGAAAAACTGTTTTTT
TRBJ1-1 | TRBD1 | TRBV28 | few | CASRSPDRGTEAFF | TGTGCCAGCAGATCTCCAGACAGGGGCACTGAAGCTTTCTTT
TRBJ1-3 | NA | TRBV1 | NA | CTSSPREGLNSGNTIYF | TGCACCAGCAGCCCACGGGAGGGTCTTAACTCTGGAAACACCATATATTTT
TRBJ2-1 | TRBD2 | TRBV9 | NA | CASSPGGSSYYNEQFF | TGTGCCAGCAGCCCGGGGGGGTCTTCTTATTACAATGAGCAGTTCTTC
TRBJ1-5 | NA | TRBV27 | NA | CASSFGGFNQPQHF | TGTGCCAGCAGTTTTGGGGGGTTCAATCAGCCCCAGCATTTT
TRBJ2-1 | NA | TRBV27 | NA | CASSLLRETFHEQFF | TGTGCCAGCAGTTTATTACGGGAGACTTTCCATGAGCAGTTCTTC
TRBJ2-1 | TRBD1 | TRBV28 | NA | CASRSKTGGRDEQFF | TGTGCCAGCAGGTCCAAAACAGGGGGCAGGGATGAGCAGTTCTTC
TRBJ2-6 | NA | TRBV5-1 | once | CASSPIQGAVAGANVLTF | TGCGCCAGCAGCCCGATCCAGGGTGCGGTGGCAGGGGCCAACGTCCTGACTTTC
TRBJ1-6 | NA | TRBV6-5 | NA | CASSSRGADSPLHF | TGTGCCAGCAGTTCCCGGGGGGCGGATTCACCCCTCCACTTT
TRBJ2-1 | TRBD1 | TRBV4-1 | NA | CASSRDREYNEQFF | TGCGCCAGCAGCAGGGACAGGGAGTACAATGAGCAGTTCTTC
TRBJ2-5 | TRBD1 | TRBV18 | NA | CASSPSRDRSRETQYF | TGTGCCAGCTCACCATCAAGGGACAGGTCGAGGGAGACCCAGTACTTC
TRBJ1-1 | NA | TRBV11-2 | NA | CASSFRGNTEAFF | TGTGCCAGCAGTTTCAGGGGGAACACTGAAGCTTTCTTT
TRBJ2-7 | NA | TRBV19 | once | CASSYGEGYEQYF | TGTGCCAGTAGTTACGGGGAAGGATACGAGCAGTACTTC
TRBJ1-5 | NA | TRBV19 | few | CATGAVSNQPQHF | TGTGCCACCGGAGCAGTAAGCAATCAGCCCCAGCATTTT
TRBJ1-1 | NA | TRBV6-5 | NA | CASREGSTNTEAFF | TGTGCCAGCAGGGAGGGGAGCACGAACACTGAAGCTTTCTTT
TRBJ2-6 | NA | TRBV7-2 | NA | CASSPQRSGANVLTF | TGTGCCAGCAGCCCTCAGCGTTCTGGGGCCAACGTCCTGACTTTC
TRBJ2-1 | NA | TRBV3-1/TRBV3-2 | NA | CASSQESFQFF | TGTGCCAGCAGCCAAGAAAGCTTTCAGTTCTTC
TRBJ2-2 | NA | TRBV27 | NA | CASSQGGAGTGELFF | TGTGCCAGCAGCCAAGGGGGGGCGGGCACCGGGGAGCTGTTTTTT
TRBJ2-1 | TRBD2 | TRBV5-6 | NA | CASSFGTSGISSYNEQFF | TGTGCCAGCAGCTTTGGGACTAGCGGGATCAGCTCCTACAATGAGCAGTTCTTC
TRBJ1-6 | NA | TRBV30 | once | CAWRPGTPSSSYNSPLHF | TGTGCCTGGAGACCCGGGACTCCCTCGAGCTCCTATAATTCACCCCTCCACTTT
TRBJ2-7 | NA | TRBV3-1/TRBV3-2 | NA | CASSHSTEQYF | TGTGCCAGCAGCCATAGCACCGAGCAGTACTTC
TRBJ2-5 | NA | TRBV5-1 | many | CASSLVAGRETQYF | TGCGCCAGCAGCTTGGTGGCAGGGAGGGAGACCCAGTACTTC
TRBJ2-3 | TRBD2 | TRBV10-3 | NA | CAISEPRLAGGDTQYF | TGTGCCATCAGTGAGCCTAGACTAGCGGGAGGGGATACGCAGTATTTT
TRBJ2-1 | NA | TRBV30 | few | CAWSAGDSSRGFRQFF | TGTGCCTGGAGTGCCGGGGACTCCTCCCGGGGGTTTAGGCAGTTCTTC
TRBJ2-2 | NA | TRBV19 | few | CASSIGEQGRTGELFF | TGTGCCAGTAGTATAGGAGAACAGGGTAGGACCGGGGAGCTGTTTTTT
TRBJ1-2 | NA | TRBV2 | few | CASSEGHPAF | TGTGCCAGCAGTGAGGGGCACCCCGCCTTC
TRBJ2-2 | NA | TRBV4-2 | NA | CASSPSRGTGTGELFF | TGTGCCAGCAGCCCGAGTCGCGGGACGGGGACCGGGGAGCTGTTTTTT
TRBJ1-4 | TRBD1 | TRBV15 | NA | CATSRDRVGEKLFF | TGTGCCACCAGCCGAGACAGGGTCGGAGAAAAACTGTTTTTT
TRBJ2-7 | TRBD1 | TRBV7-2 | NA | CASSIGTGVYEQYF | TGTGCCAGCAGCATCGGGACAGGGGTCTACGAGCAGTACTTC
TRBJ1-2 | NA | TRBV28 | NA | CASSLLEGGYTF | TGTGCCAGCAGTTTATTGGAGGGTGGCTACACCTTC
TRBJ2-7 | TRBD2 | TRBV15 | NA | CATSRGQAGATFDGQYF | TGTGCCACCAGCAGAGGGCAAGCGGGAGCTACATTCGACGGGCAGTACTTC
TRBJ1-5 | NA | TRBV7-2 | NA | CASSFPNQPQHF | TGTGCCAGCAGCTTCCCAAATCAGCCCCAGCATTTT
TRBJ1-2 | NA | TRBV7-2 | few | CASSLGGVDYGYTF | TGTGCCAGCAGCTTAGGGGGGGTTGACTATGGCTACACCTTC
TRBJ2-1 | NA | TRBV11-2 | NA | CASRTPDGNEQFF | TGTGCCAGCAGGACCCCCGACGGGAATGAGCAGTTCTTC
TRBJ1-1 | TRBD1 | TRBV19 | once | CASDHRQGSTEAFF | TGTGCCAGTGACCACCGACAGGGTTCCACTGAAGCTTTCTTT
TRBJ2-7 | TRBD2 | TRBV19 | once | CASSTIAGGSSSYEQYF | TGTGCCAGTAGTACCATAGCGGGAGGGTCCTCCTCCTACGAGCAGTACTTC
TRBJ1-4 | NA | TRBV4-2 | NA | CASALRGNEKLFF | TGTGCCAGCGCCCTTAGGGGGAATGAAAAACTGTTTTTT
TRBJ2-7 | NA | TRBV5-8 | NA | CASSLDSPGGPHEQYF | TGTGCCAGCAGCTTGGACTCCCCCGGGGGGCCCCACGAGCAGTACTTC
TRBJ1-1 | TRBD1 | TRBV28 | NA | CASSPQGTWVEAFF | TGTGCCAGCAGTCCACAGGGGACATGGGTTGAAGCTTTCTTT
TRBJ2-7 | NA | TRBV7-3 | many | CASSLHRETNYEQYF | TGTGCCAGCAGCTTGCACCGGGAAACGAACTACGAGCAGTACTTC
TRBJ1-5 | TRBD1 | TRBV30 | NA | CAWSGPGGRSNQPQHF | TGTGCCTGGAGTGGCCCAGGGGGCCGCAGCAATCAGCCCCAGCATTTT
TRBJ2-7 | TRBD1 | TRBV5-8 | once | CASSVRQGPYEQYF | TGTGCCAGCAGCGTTAGACAGGGGCCTTACGAGCAGTACTTC
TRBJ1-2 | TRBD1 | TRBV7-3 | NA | CASSLSTGPGYGYTF | TGTGCCAGCAGCTTATCGACAGGGCCCGGCTATGGCTACACCTTC
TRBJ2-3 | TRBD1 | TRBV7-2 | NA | CASSLLGTGVADTQYF | TGTGCCAGCAGCTTACTCGGGACAGGGGTAGCAGATACGCAGTATTTT